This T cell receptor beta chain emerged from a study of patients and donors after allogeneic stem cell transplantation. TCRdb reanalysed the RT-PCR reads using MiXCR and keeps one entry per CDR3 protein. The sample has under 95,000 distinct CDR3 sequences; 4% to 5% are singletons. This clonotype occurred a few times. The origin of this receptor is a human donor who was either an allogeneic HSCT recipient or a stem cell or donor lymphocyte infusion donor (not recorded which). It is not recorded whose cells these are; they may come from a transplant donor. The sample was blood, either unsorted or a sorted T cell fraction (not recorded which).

The CDR3 nucleotides are TGCAGCGTCAGGGTAAGGGATGAAGCTTTCTTT. Protein: CSVRVRDEAFF. The chain joins TRBV29-1 to TRBJ1-1; possible D gene TRBD1, 5 bases. CDR1 SQVTM and CDR2 ANQGSEA come from the germline V gene. V dropped 6 bases and J dropped 7 bases, with 12 bases sitting between them. This CDR3 spans 11 amino acids.